What follows are 29 T cell receptor beta chains derived from one specimen sequenced in a study of T cells in Graves' hyperthyroidism and ophthalmopathy. TCR beta CDR3 region amplification was performed from RNA transcripts. First-round RT-PCR with HTBI primers amplified the TCR CDR3 region. TCRdb re-derived calls from the multiplex PCR reads in MiXCR, one entry per CDR3 protein. The sample carries about 400,000 distinct CDR3 sequences, roughly an eighth recorded once. The sequenced sample was blood. The receptor set was obtained from a woman under 30 with Graves' hyperthyroidism.

The chain employs TRBV19 and TRBJ2-7; D uncertain. V lost 10 bases and J 1 base, leaving 17 bases between the germline ends. Germline V gene sequence: CDR1 LNHDA, CDR2 SQIVND (reference sequence). This CDR3 contains 14 residues. The CDR3 protein is CATSYFGRSYEQYF. Written as DNA, the CDR3 is TGTGCCACCTCTTACTTTGGTAGGTCCTACGAGCAGTACTTC. Full variable domain (missing parts from reference TRBV19 and TRBJ2-7): DGGITQSPKYLFRKEGQNVTLSCEQNLNHDAMYWYRQDPGQGLRLIYYSQIVNDFQKGDIAEGYSVSREKKESFPLTVTSAQKNPTAFYLCATSYFGRSYEQYFGPGTRLTVT.

This clonotype has a handful of counts. This chain connects TRBV5-8 to TRBJ1-1, with TRBD1 identical over 8 bases. V lost 6 bases, J lost 0 bases, and 7 bases stayed unmatched. Looked up from germline, CDR1 is SGHTS and CDR2 is YDEGEE. The CDR3 consists of 15 residues. CDR3 bases: TGTGCCAGCACCGGAGGACAGGGCATGAACACTGAAGCTTTCTTT. It codes for CASTGGQGMNTEAFF.

The rearrangement joins TRBV28 to TRBJ1-4; a weak D match, TRBD1 (5 bases). From germline, CDR1 is MDHEN and CDR2 SYDVKM. This CDR3 is 12 amino acids long. V shed 6 bases and J shed 11 bases, with 13 bases lying between them. CDR3 nucleotides: TGTGCCAGCAGCCCAGAGAGGGGTAAACTGTTTTTT. Amino acids: CASSPERGKLFF.

This clonotype was picked up many times. The rearrangement uses TRBV5-8 and TRBJ1-1; no definite D call. Germline CDR1 is SGHTS and CDR2 is YDEGEE. V was clipped by 0 bases and J by 3 bases, with 9 bases between them. This CDR3 is 14 amino acids long. The CDR3 nucleotides read TGTGCCAGCAGCTTGGGCAGACCTTACACTGAAGCTTTCTTT. As protein: CASSLGRPYTEAFF.

Comment on this clonotype: It may be a read error: a sequence one base away is much more abundant. The chain is built from TRBV11-3 and TRBJ2-1; the D is unclear. CDR3 length: 13 amino acids. Germline CDR1 and CDR2: SGHNT and YENEEA. The germline V and J ends were trimmed by 5 bases and 5 bases, with 10 bases remaining between them. The CDR3 region is CASSQRLDNEQFF. The CDR3 bases are TGTGCCAGCAGCCAGAGACTTGACAATGAGCAGTTCTTC.

The V gene is TRBV19, the J gene TRBJ2-3, with a tentative D call TRBD2 (6 bases). The CDR3 runs to 16 residues. The germline V gene encodes CDR1 LNHDA and CDR2 SQIVND (reference sequence). Trimming stripped 6 bases from V and 2 bases from J, with 18 bases between. CDR3 in amino acids: CASRDSSGSYTDTQYF. CDR3 bases: TGTGCCAGTAGAGACAGTAGCGGTTCTTACACAGATACGCAGTATTTT.

In its sample, this clonotype was seen many times. This chain links TRBV11-2 with TRBJ2-7; weak D call: TRBD2 (6 bases). Deletions cut 0 bases from V and 3 bases from J, with 12 bases between. Per germline, CDR1 SGHAT and CDR2 FQNNGV. The CDR3 contains 15 residues. CDR3 nucleotide sequence: TGTGCCAGCAGCTTAGAACGGGCGGACTACTACGAGCAGTACTTC. The encoded protein is CASSLERADYYEQYF.

This clonotype occurred many times. The J gene is TRBJ2-7, the V gene TRBV12-5; TRBD2 agrees at 7 bases. Germline V CDR1 and CDR2: LGHNT, FRNRAP. The J segment lost 4 bases and the V segment lost 4 bases, leaving 10 bases of the junction unmatched. The CDR3 is 15 amino acids. As DNA, the CDR3 is TGTGCTAGTGGTTCGACCCGGGACTATGATTACGAGCAGTACTTC. Its translation is CASGSTRDYDYEQYF.

Many counts were recorded for this clonotype. The chain joins TRBV27 to TRBJ2-7; D gene uncertain. The CDR3 spans 13 residues. The germline V gene has CDR1 MNHEY and CDR2 SMNVEV (reference sequence). Trimming stripped 5 bases from V and 0 bases from J, with 8 bases between. The CDR3 spells CASSNGVSYEQYF. The CDR3 DNA is TGTGCCAGCAGTAATGGGGTCTCCTACGAGCAGTACTTC.

The J gene is TRBJ2-1, the V gene TRBV4-1; D could derive from TRBD1 or TRBD2 (5 bases each). Germline V gene data show CDR1 as MGHRA and CDR2 as YSYEKL. The CDR3 is 17 residues long. V lost 4 bases to trimming and J lost 4 bases, with 20 bases between them. CDR3 region: CASSPSEGTYKYNEQFF. CDR3 in DNA: TGCGCCAGCAGCCCGTCAGAGGGGACGTACAAATACAATGAGCAGTTCTTC.

The chain is built from TRBV12-5 and TRBJ2-2; either TRBD1 or TRBD2 may supply D (6 bases each). There are 14 residues in the CDR3. V lost 7 bases and J 4 bases, leaving 13 bases between the germline ends. Germline CDR1 is LGHNT and CDR2 is FRNRAP. This chain's CDR3 is CASAPWGATGELFF. The CDR3 bases are TGTGCTAGTGCCCCATGGGGGGCCACCGGGGAGCTGTTTTTT.

The sample holds a few counts of this clonotype. The rearrangement links TRBV6-2 or TRBV6-3 to TRBJ2-3; perhaps TRBD2 as D (6 bases). V was shortened by 0 bases and J by 1 base, with 17 bases between the two germline ends. This CDR3 comprises 18 residues. CDR1 is MNHEY, CDR2 SVGEGT, per germline. The DNA for the CDR3 is TGTGCCAGCAGTTACTCGAAAGGAGGGGTGATTCGCACAGATACGCAGTATTTT. Its translation: CASSYSKGGVIRTDTQYF.

The chain is built from TRBV20-1 and TRBJ2-1; 7 nucleotides agree with TRBD1. Germline CDR1 DFQATT, CDR2 SNEGSKA (reference sequence). The CDR3 extends over 14 amino acids. V lost 4 bases, J lost 5 bases, and 8 bases stayed unmatched. CDR3 sequence reads: CSAKRQGNHNEQFF. Here the CDR3 DNA reads TGCAGTGCTAAAAGACAGGGTAACCACAATGAGCAGTTCTTC.

This clonotype was detected only a few times. This chain uses TRBV4-1 with TRBJ2-5, with D perhaps TRBD1 (5 bases). V was clipped by 4 bases and J by 4 bases, with 16 bases between them. Germline-derived CDR1 and CDR2 are MGHRA and YSYEKL. CDR3 size: 15 residues. The DNA for the CDR3 is TGCGCCAGCAGCCCGTGGACACAACAGCCAGAGACCCAGTACTTC. Its protein is CASSPWTQQPETQYF.

A word on this clonotype: A much larger clone lies one base from this, so it may be a read error. The rearrangement uses TRBV5-4 and TRBJ1-1; D is unresolved. The CDR3 has 13 residues. With 3 bases removed from V and 0 bases from J, the gap between germline ends came to 6 bases. Germline CDR1 is SGHNT and CDR2 is YYREEE (reference sequence). Here the CDR3 reads CASSSKMNTEAFF. The CDR3 nucleotides are TGTGCCAGCAGCTCTAAAATGAACACTGAAGCTTTCTTT.

V is TRBV5-1 and J is TRBJ2-3, with D maybe TRBD2 (6 bases). The CDR3 is 13 amino acids. The germline V gene has CDR1 SGHRS and CDR2 YFSETQ. Trimming removed 4 bases at V and 4 bases at J, with 10 bases between. The CDR3 is CASSPEGADTQYF. The CDR3 DNA reads TGCGCCAGCAGCCCGGAGGGCGCAGATACGCAGTATTTT.

This clonotype occurred once. CDR3 amino acids: CASSSPRTGSYEQYF. CDR3 in DNA: TGTGCCAGCAGTAGTCCACGGACAGGGTCCTACGAGCAGTACTTC. The chain couples TRBV6-1 to TRBJ2-7; 8 positions agree with TRBD1. The CDR3 has 15 amino acids. The junction had 7 bases not matched to a gene; V was cut back by 5 bases and J by 1 base. Germline V gives CDR1 MNHNS, CDR2 SASEGT.

This clonotype was detected once. This may stem from a read error, because a much larger clone lies one nucleotide away. The chain links TRBV30 to TRBJ1-1; no clear D gene. The CDR3 runs 13 residues. Germline V lookup: CDR1 GTSNPN, CDR2 SVGIG (reference sequence). With 5 bases removed from V and 3 bases from J, the gap between germline ends came to 13 bases. CDR3 DNA sequence: TGTGCCTGGGGGAGATGGAGGGACACTGAAGCTTTCTTT. This gives the protein CAWGRWRDTEAFF.

The rearrangement links TRBV20-1 to TRBJ1-5, with 8 bases identical to TRBD1. The CDR3 has 16 amino acids. The junction had 13 bases not matched to a gene; V was cut back by 5 bases and J by 4 bases. The germline V gene has CDR1 DFQATT and CDR2 SNEGSKA (reference sequence). DNA for the CDR3: TGCAGTGCTCTCGAAGGAGGCGGGACAGGAAATCAGCCCCAGCATTTT. Translated, it gives CSALEGGGTGNQPQHF.

This chain joins TRBV5-1 and TRBJ2-1, with TRBD2 identical over 9 bases. In germline, CDR1 is SGHRS, CDR2 YFSETQ. This CDR3 is built from 15 residues. J was trimmed by 8 bases and V by 5 bases; bases with no gene match: 11. The CDR3 here is CASRYGAGGDDEQFF. As DNA, the CDR3 is TGCGCCAGCAGATATGGGGCGGGAGGGGATGATGAGCAGTTCTTC.

Worth noting for this clonotype: A read error is possible here, since a much larger clone lies one base away. The chain has TRBV5-1 and TRBJ2-7; 10 bases are shared with TRBD1. Per germline, CDR1 SGHRS and CDR2 YFSETQ. The CDR3 has 15 residues. The trim removed 6 bases at V and 0 bases at J, leaving 6 bases unmatched. The CDR3 region is CASTEGQGTSYEQYF. The CDR3 coding sequence is TGCGCCAGCACCGAGGGACAGGGGACCTCCTACGAGCAGTACTTC.

This clonotype was seen at least ten times. This chain joins TRBV20-1 and TRBJ1-5; no firm D call. The V end lost 6 bases, the J end lost 1 base, and 13 bases lay between the germline ends. CDR1 DFQATT and CDR2 SNEGSKA come from the germline V gene (reference sequence). The CDR3 is 14 residues long. CDR3 protein: CSAIRAPSNQPQHF. The CDR3 DNA reads as TGCAGTGCAATCCGGGCCCCCAGCAATCAGCCCCAGCATTTT.

This clonotype was detected ten times or more. This sequence joins TRBV20-1 and TRBJ2-5, with 8 bases fitting TRBD2. V gave up 3 bases and J gave up 4 bases; unmatched junction bases: 4. CDR1 is DFQATT, CDR2 SNEGSKA, per germline (reference sequence). The length of the CDR3 is 13 residues. CDR3 amino acids: CSARGTRIETQYF. The CDR3 nucleotides read TGCAGTGCTAGGGGGACTAGGATAGAGACCCAGTACTTC.

Regarding this clonotype: This may come from a read error, since a much larger clone is one base off. This chain joins TRBV7-2 and TRBJ1-1; D is unclear. Germline values: CDR1 SGHTA, CDR2 FQGNSA. The CDR3 consists of 14 residues. DNA for the CDR3: TGTGCCAGCGGCTTAGGTCACGGGAACACTGAAGCTTTCTTT. Its translation: CASGLGHGNTEAFF.

The CDR3 nucleotides read TGTGCCAGCAGCTCTCGGACAGGGGGGTACACTGAAGCTTTCTTT. Translating it yields CASSSRTGGYTEAFF. The chain recombines TRBV11-2 with TRBJ1-1, with TRBD1 matching over 10 bases. V gave up 4 bases and J gave up 3 bases; unmatched junction bases: 5. From germline, CDR1 is SGHAT and CDR2 FQNNGV. The CDR3 consists of 15 residues. Full variable domain (rest looked up from reference TRBV11-2 and TRBJ1-1): EAGVAQSPRYKIIEKRQSVAFWCNPISGHATLYWYQQILGQGPKLLIQFQNNGVVDDSQLPKDRFSAERLKGVDSTLKIQPAKLEDSAVYLCASSSRTGGYTEAFFGQGTRLTVV.

This clonotype was seen many times. The rearrangement uses TRBV7-2 and TRBJ2-7, with D possibly TRBD1 on 6 matching bases. V was pared by 5 bases and J by 5 bases, with 16 bases between. Germline CDR1 and CDR2: SGHTA and FQGNSA. This CDR3 spans 14 amino acids. Here the CDR3 DNA reads TGTGCCAGCAGCCCTGTAGGGGGATGGGACGAGCAGTACTTC. This encodes CASSPVGGWDEQYF. Complete variable domain (other parts from reference TRBV7-2 and TRBJ2-7): GAGVSQSPSNKVTEKGKDVELRCDPISGHTALYWYRQSLGQGLEFLIYFQGNSAPDKSGLPSDRFSAERTGGSVSTLTIQRTQQEDSAVYLCASSPVGGWDEQYFGPGTRLTVT.

The CDR3 loop is CASSPRPGGGNEKLFF. CDR3 nucleotide sequence: TGTGCCAGCAGCCCTCGCCCCGGGGGCGGAAATGAAAAACTGTTTTTT. This rearrangement joins TRBV9 to TRBJ1-4; a weak D match, TRBD1 (6 bases). The CDR3 totals 16 residues. V was clipped by 4 bases and J by 5 bases, with 18 bases between them. From germline, CDR1 is SGDLS and CDR2 YYNGEE.

There are many counts of this clonotype. The V and J genes are TRBV11-2 and TRBJ1-1, with D uncertain. V was trimmed by 3 bases and J by 3 bases, leaving 8 bases between them. The CDR3 sequence is 13 residues long. Germline V gives CDR1 SGHAT, CDR2 FQNNGV. The CDR3 coding sequence is TGTGCCAGCAGCTTGGCAGTTTACACTGAAGCTTTCTTT. Its translation: CASSLAVYTEAFF. Together with reference TRBV11-2 and TRBJ1-1, the CDR3 gives the full variable domain: EAGVAQSPRYKIIEKRQSVAFWCNPISGHATLYWYQQILGQGPKLLIQFQNNGVVDDSQLPKDRFSAERLKGVDSTLKIQPAKLEDSAVYLCASSLAVYTEAFFGQGTRLTVV.

This clonotype has more than one count but fewer than ten. V usage is TRBV12-3 or TRBV12-4 and J usage is TRBJ1-2, with D tentatively TRBD1 (5 bases). This CDR3 is 15 amino acids long. The germline V and J ends were trimmed by 6 bases and 4 bases, with 18 bases remaining between them. For the CDR3, the DNA is TGTGCCAGCAGGGCGGTTCTCACAGGCGGCTATGGCTACACCTTC. It yields the protein CASRAVLTGGYGYTF.